These 27 T cell receptor beta chains were all obtained from the same sample, sequenced in a study of blood T cell repertoires in COVID-19. This table comes from immunoSEQ multiplex PCR, and its TCRdb copy is limited to in-frame clones, with some not included. This sample has about 120,000 clones, with less than 90% found just once. What was sequenced was peripheral blood. These receptors were obtained from a man aged 65 to 79 with acute or convalescent COVID-19.

This chain joins TRBV4-2 and TRBJ1-1, with a tentative D call TRBD1 (6 bases). Germline CDR1 is LGHNA and CDR2 is YNFKEQ. Trimming stripped 4 bases from V and 2 bases from J, with 11 bases between. This CDR3 has 14 residues. CDR3 sequence (DNA): TGTGCCAGCAGCCTACAGGGTGTTAACACTGAAGCTTTCTTT. It translates to CASSLQGVNTEAFF.

The V and J genes are TRBV2 and TRBJ2-5; unclear D gene. The CDR3 has 12 residues. Trimming took 4 bases from V and 5 from J, leaving 8 bases between them. The V gene's germline CDR1 is SNHLY and CDR2 FYNNEI. CDR3 region: CASSAMRETQYF. The CDR3 DNA reads as TGTGCCAGCAGTGCGATGCGGGAGACCCAGTACTTC.

The chain recombines TRBV28 with TRBJ1-6; 7 bases map to TRBD1. The CDR3 consists of 15 residues. Unmatched junction bases numbered 10, after V lost 7 bases and J lost 7 bases. Germline CDR1 is MDHEN and CDR2 is SYDVKM. The CDR3 reads CASTKGQLKNSPLHF. DNA for the CDR3: TGTGCCAGCACCAAGGGACAGCTAAAGAATTCACCCCTCCACTTT.

The rearrangement links TRBV5-1 to TRBJ2-2, with TRBD2 identical over 7 bases. Trimming took 2 bases from V and 2 from J; bases not matched to a gene: 6. CDR1 and CDR2 (germline): SGHRS, YFSETQ. The CDR3 has 16 amino acids. As DNA, the CDR3 is TGCGCCAGCAGCTTACTCCGGGACTATAACACCGGGGAGCTGTTTTTT. Its translation: CASSLLRDYNTGELFF.

For this clone: The same CDR3 also results from other DNA sequences found in this sample. This chain links TRBV3-1 (or the pseudogene TRBV3-2) with TRBJ2-7, with D hard to call. There are 11 residues in the CDR3. The ends were cut back, 4 bases at V and 1 base at J, with 2 bases in the middle. CDR1 and CDR2 (germline): LGHDT, YNNKEL (reference sequence). The CDR3 nucleotides are TGTGCCAGCAGCCCGTCCTACGAGCAGTACTTC. This gives the protein CASSPSYEQYF.

The chain couples TRBV10-3 to TRBJ1-2, with a possible D match to TRBD1 (5 bases). V shed 2 bases and J shed 8 bases, with 15 bases lying between them. Germline V gene lookup returns CDR1 ENHRY and CDR2 SYGVKD. The CDR3 runs 14 residues. For the CDR3, the DNA is TGTGCCATCAGTGAGGTCCCCGGGGGAGGAGGCTACACCTTC. This encodes CAISEVPGGGGYTF.

CDR3 region: CASSPLAGASTDTQYF. The CDR3 nucleotides read TGTGCCAGCAGCCCCTTAGCGGGGGCTAGCACAGATACGCAGTATTTT. V gene TRBV9 combines with J gene TRBJ2-3, with 9 bases lining up with TRBD2. From germline, CDR1 is SGDLS and CDR2 YYNGEE. The CDR3 sequence is 16 residues long. After removal of 4 bases from V and 0 bases from J, the junction contained 6 bases not matched to a gene. Full variable domain (missing parts from reference TRBV9 and TRBJ2-3): DSGVTQTPKHLITATGQRVTLRCSPRSGDLSVYWYQQSLDQGLQFLIQYYNGEERAKGNILERFSAQQFPDLHSELNLSSLELGDSALYFCASSPLAGASTDTQYFGPGTRLTVL.

This clone was seen once. This sequence joins TRBV2 and TRBJ1-4; 9 bases line up with TRBD1. Trimming cost V 3 bases and J 11 bases; bases outside gene matches: 4. From germline, CDR1 is SNHLY and CDR2 FYNNEI. CDR3 length: 13 residues. The CDR3 loop is CASSDTGTGKLFF. Here the CDR3 DNA reads TGTGCCAGCAGTGATACCGGGACAGGGAAACTGTTTTTT.

In its sample, this clone was seen a few times. The gene calls are TRBV7-3 and TRBJ2-3; TRBD1 matches 10 bases. V was clipped by 1 base and J by 4 bases; unmatched bases: 5. The CDR3 contains 16 residues. Germline CDR1 is SGHTA and CDR2 is FQGTGA. The CDR3 DNA reads as TGTGCCAGCAGCTTAAATTCTGGACAGGGGGCAGATACGCAGTATTTT. This codes for CASSLNSGQGADTQYF. The full variable domain, rest sourced from reference TRBV7-3 and TRBJ2-3, is GAGVSQTPSNKVTEKGKYVELRCDPISGHTALYWYRQSLGQGPEFLIYFQGTGAADDSGLPNDRFFAVRPEGSVSTLKIQRTERGDSAVYLCASSLNSGQGADTQYFGPGTRLTVL.

The chain employs TRBV28 and TRBJ1-6; D gene uncertain. CDR1 and CDR2 (germline): MDHEN, SYDVKM. The CDR3 consists of 13 residues. Trimming removed 5 bases from V and 7 bases from J, with 9 bases in between. The CDR3 spells CASSRAGNSPLHF. The CDR3, as DNA: TGTGCCAGCAGTCGCGCGGGGAATTCACCCCTCCACTTT.

The V call is TRBV5-4, the J call TRBJ1-1, with D maybe TRBD1 (5 bases). V was pared by 1 base and J by 11 bases, with 18 bases between. This CDR3 has 14 amino acids. Germline CDR1 reads SGHNT; CDR2 reads YYREEE (reference sequence). CDR3 DNA sequence: TGTGCCAGCAGCTTGAATAAGGACAAGAGTCATGCTTTCTTT. It codes for CASSLNKDKSHAFF.

This chain links TRBV28 with TRBJ2-7, with D perhaps matching TRBD2 (5 bases). Trimming shortened V by 7 bases and J by 4 bases, and 20 bases separated the two germline ends. The length of the CDR3 is 15 residues. CDR1 MDHEN and CDR2 SYDVKM come from the germline V gene. This CDR3 reads CASTSRETLRYEQYF. Here the CDR3 DNA reads TGTGCCAGCACCTCTCGGGAAACCCTCCGATACGAGCAGTACTTC.

The chain is built from TRBV5-6 and TRBJ1-5, with 9 bases aligning to TRBD1. The V gene end was trimmed by 1 base and the J gene end by 7 bases; junction bases not matched to a gene: 6. This CDR3 has 15 residues. CDR1 and CDR2 (germline): SGHDT, YYEEEE. CDR3 in DNA: TGTGCCAGCAGCTTGAGAGGGACAGGGATCCAGCCCCAGCATTTT. Translation gives CASSLRGTGIQPQHF.

This chain uses TRBV7-9 with TRBJ1-1; 8 nucleotides align to TRBD1. V lost 5 bases to trimming and J lost 11 bases; unmatched junction nucleotides: 7. This CDR3 is built from 12 residues. Germline V CDR1 and CDR2: SEHNR, FQNEAQ (reference sequence). The CDR3 DNA sequence: TGTGCCAGCAGCGCGGACAGGGCGAGGGCTTTCTTT. Its translation: CASSADRARAFF.

This chain links TRBV5-5 with TRBJ1-2; 7 nucleotides agree with TRBD1. Germline V lookup: CDR1 SGHKS, CDR2 YYEKEE (reference sequence). The junction had 6 bases not matched to a gene; V was cut back by 0 bases and J by 4 bases. The CDR3 totals 15 residues. CDR3 protein: CASSLGQGNLYGYTF. In DNA, the CDR3 is TGTGCCAGCAGCTTGGGACAGGGCAACCTCTATGGCTACACCTTC. The full variable domain, rest sourced from reference TRBV5-5 and TRBJ1-2, is DAGVTQSPTHLIKTRGQQVTLRCSPISGHKSVSWYQQVLGQGPQFIFQYYEKEERGRGNFPDRFSARQFPNYSSELNVNALLLGDSALYLCASSLGQGNLYGYTFGSGTRLTVV.

This clone was seen a few times. V gene TRBV10-3 combines with J gene TRBJ1-2, with 7 bases lining up with TRBD1. V gave up 5 bases and J gave up 7 bases; unmatched junction bases: 7. The CDR3 runs to 13 residues. Germline V gene sequence: CDR1 ENHRY, CDR2 SYGVKD. CDR3 nucleotides: TGTGCCATCAGTTCCGACAGGGCTGTTGGCTACACCTTC. Protein sequence: CAISSDRAVGYTF.

The rearrangement links TRBV4-1 to TRBJ2-3; the match to TRBD2 covers 8 bases. From germline, CDR1 is MGHRA and CDR2 YSYEKL. CDR3 length: 15 residues. The trim removed 3 bases at V and 3 bases at J, leaving 5 bases unmatched. Here the CDR3 DNA reads TGCGCCAGCAGCCAGCGGGGGGTCGGTACAGATACGCAGTATTTT. Its translation: CASSQRGVGTDTQYF.

The rearrangement uses TRBV3-1 (or the pseudogene TRBV3-2) and TRBJ2-1; no clear D. The CDR3 contains 13 residues. CDR1 LGHDT and CDR2 YNNKEL come from the germline V gene (reference sequence). V lost 1 base and J lost 5, with 6 bases in between. CDR3: CASSQGPNNEQFF. The CDR3 coding sequence is TGTGCCAGCAGCCAAGGGCCAAACAATGAGCAGTTCTTC.

The genes are TRBV3-1 (or the pseudogene TRBV3-2) and TRBJ2-2, with a tentative D call TRBD1 (6 bases). Germline values: CDR1 LGHDT, CDR2 YNNKEL (reference sequence). The CDR3 loop spans 13 amino acids. The V end lost 5 bases, the J end lost 6 bases, and 10 bases lay between the germline ends. In DNA form, the CDR3 reads TGTGCCAGCAGCTACACAGGGCCCGGGGAGCTGTTTTTT. Translated: CASSYTGPGELFF.

The chain employs TRBV5-1 and TRBJ2-7; 9 bases fit TRBD2. CDR3 length equals 16 residues. Trimming cost V 4 bases and J 0 bases; bases outside gene matches: 8. Germline CDR1 and CDR2: SGHRS and YFSETQ. The CDR3 loop reads CASSALNSGGSYEQYF. In DNA form, the CDR3 reads TGCGCCAGCAGCGCCTTAAATAGCGGGGGCTCCTACGAGCAGTACTTC.

The chain joins TRBV5-8 to TRBJ2-7, with 10 positions matching TRBD1. This CDR3 comprises 16 residues. From germline, CDR1 is SGHTS and CDR2 YDEGEE. The V and J ends lost 3 bases and 5 bases, in that order; junction bases with no gene match: 11. The CDR3 protein is CASSSLPGQGSHEQYF. The CDR3 DNA reads as TGTGCCAGCAGCTCTTTACCGGGACAGGGGAGCCACGAGCAGTACTTC.

The chain employs TRBV5-5 and TRBJ1-5, with 9 positions matching TRBD1. The junction had 3 bases not matched to a gene; V was cut back by 3 bases and J by 2 bases. The CDR3 loop spans 15 amino acids. In germline, CDR1 is SGHKS, CDR2 YYEKEE (reference sequence). The CDR3 loop reads CASSYRTGGNQPQHF. CDR3 DNA: TGTGCCAGCAGCTACAGGACAGGGGGCAATCAGCCCCAGCATTTT.

The chain couples TRBV4-1 to TRBJ2-1; D possibly corresponds to TRBD2 (5 bases). The CDR3 has 14 residues. Trimming left V 1 base short and J 9 bases short, with 13 bases between. The germline gives CDR1 MGHRA, CDR2 YSYEKL. The CDR3 sequence: CASSQGLALGEQFF. The CDR3 region has the DNA TGCGCCAGCAGCCAAGGTCTAGCTCTGGGTGAGCAGTTCTTC.

This clone was recorded once. The chain links TRBV15 to TRBJ1-6; D perhaps matches TRBD1 (6 bases). This CDR3 region has 14 residues. CDR1 is LNHNV, CDR2 YYDKDF, per germline (reference sequence). Trimming shortened V by 5 bases and J by 7 bases, and 12 bases separated the two germline ends. The chain's CDR3 is CATSQGLGNSPLHF. CDR3 sequence (DNA): TGTGCCACCAGCCAGGGGCTGGGGAATTCACCCCTCCACTTT.

The chain uses TRBV11-2 and TRBJ1-3, with D unresolved. The CDR3 has 13 residues. The germline V gene encodes CDR1 SGHAT and CDR2 FQNNGV. Trimming shortened V by 5 bases and J by 4 bases, and 9 bases separated the two germline ends. The CDR3: CASSAGIGNTIYF. DNA of the CDR3: TGTGCCAGCAGCGCGGGAATCGGAAACACCATATATTTT.

This clone appeared a single time. The chain has TRBV5-5 and TRBJ1-5; 10 bases are shared with TRBD1. The CDR3 consists of 15 residues. Germline trimming cut 0 bases from V and 6 bases from J; bases unmatched to any gene: 3. Germline CDR1 SGHKS, CDR2 YYEKEE (reference sequence). The CDR3 DNA reads TGTGCCAGCAGCTTGGAGGGGACAGGGGTTCAGCCCCAGCATTTT. Protein product: CASSLEGTGVQPQHF.

As DNA, the CDR3 is TGTGCCAGCAGTTTACTCGCGGGGCCAAACTCACCAGCCCTCCACTTT. Translated: CASSLLAGPNSPALHF. The rearrangement links TRBV28 to TRBJ1-6; a possible D gene is TRBD1 (5 bases). Trimming removed 2 bases at V and 14 bases at J, with 22 bases between. Looked up from germline, CDR1 is MDHEN and CDR2 is SYDVKM. The CDR3 is 16 amino acids.